This entry features one T cell receptor beta chain sequence. Antigen: not known. This CDR3 has 14 amino acids. Trimming took 6 bases from V and 6 from J; bases not matched to a gene: 8. Germline CDR1 MNHEY, CDR2 SMNVEV (reference sequence). This specimen comes from a study of cytotoxic CD8 clonotypes in ibrutinib-treated CLL. Study observations and caveats: On treatment, the uncommon public clonotypes contracted or remained stable. Clonality showed a rise at ibrutinib response that reversed toward baseline at progression.

The source of around 2 micrograms of genomic DNA for TCR beta libraries was cryopreserved PBMCs. Investigators sought sequencing depths of between 1 in 200,000 and 1 in 1 million T cells. Data came from immunoSEQ multiplex PCR; TCRdb stores just in-frame clones and leaves some out. This repertoire shows 60,000 to 65,000 clones, approximately 57% found once; its top ten account for roughly 14%. The material sequenced was PBMCs, taken after 12 months of ibrutinib treatment. The TCR was taken from a human donor with chronic lymphocytic leukemia. The chain is built from TRBV27 and TRBJ2-3; 8 bases are shared with TRBD1. The CDR3 loop is CASRPGTGGDTQYF. The CDR3 DNA follows: TGTGCCAGCAGGCCCGGGACAGGAGGGGATACGCAGTATTTT.